Presented here are 20 T cell receptor beta chains from one specimen sequenced in a study of blood T cell repertoires in COVID-19. Sequenced by immunoSEQ multiplex PCR; TCRdb stores in-frame clones only, minus some. The sample records 150,000 to 200,000 clones, more than 75% being singletons. The specimen sequenced was peripheral blood. These receptors came from a woman of 80 years or more with COVID-19, enrolled during active disease.

The chain's CDR3 is CASGDNLGYTF. CDR3 DNA sequence: TGTGCCAGTGGGGACAATCTTGGCTACACCTTC. J is TRBJ1-2 and V is TRBV28; TRBD1 is a possible D gene (6 bases). The CDR3 consists of 11 residues. V dropped 9 bases and J dropped 7 bases, with 12 bases sitting between them. Germline V gene sequence: CDR1 MDHEN, CDR2 SYDVKM.

The V call is TRBV15, the J call TRBJ1-5; perhaps TRBD1 as D (5 bases). Per the germline V gene, CDR1 is LNHNV and CDR2 is YYDKDF (reference sequence). CDR3 size: 14 residues. Trimming shortened V by 0 bases and J by 4 bases, and 7 bases separated the two germline ends. The chain's CDR3 is CATSREPGNQPQHF. The CDR3 DNA reads as TGTGCCACCAGCAGAGAGCCAGGGAATCAGCCCCAGCATTTT.

This chain uses TRBV6-2 or TRBV6-3 with TRBJ2-5; TRBD2 matches 15 bases. The junction had 12 bases not matched to a gene; V was cut back by 2 bases and J by 5 bases. The CDR3 is 19 amino acids. Germline CDR1 reads MNHEY; CDR2 reads SVGEGT. CDR3 nucleotide sequence: TGTGCCAGCAGTTACACTCCGGGACTAGCGGGAGGATTGGTGGAGACCCAGTACTTC. It codes for CASSYTPGLAGGLVETQYF.

The chain has TRBV6-6 and TRBJ1-1; a weak D match, TRBD1 (6 bases). Trimming stripped 5 bases from V and 3 bases from J, with 10 bases between. Germline-derived CDR1 and CDR2 are MNHNY and SVGAGI (reference sequence). The CDR3 loop spans 13 amino acids. The CDR3 DNA sequence: TGTGCCAGCAGTGGGAGGGGGGACACTGAAGCTTTCTTT. This sequence encodes CASSGRGDTEAFF.

The chain employs TRBV6-2 or TRBV6-3 and TRBJ1-5; 7 bases are a match to TRBD1. Germline V gene sequence: CDR1 MNHEY, CDR2 SVGEGT. The CDR3 covers 14 residues. The J segment lost 6 bases and the V segment lost 5 bases, leaving 7 bases of the junction unmatched. CDR3 protein: CASSRTGERQPQHF. The CDR3 DNA is TGTGCCAGCAGTAGAACAGGGGAGCGTCAGCCCCAGCATTTT.

This chain joins TRBV2 and TRBJ2-7, with 9 bases fitting TRBD1. The CDR3 sequence is 14 residues long. The germline V gene has CDR1 SNHLY and CDR2 FYNNEI. J gave up 6 bases and V 5 bases, and 8 bases lay outside the gene matches. The CDR3 protein is CASSNRDRVSEQYF. In nucleotides, the CDR3 is TGTGCCAGCAGTAACCGGGACAGGGTATCCGAGCAGTACTTC.

The gene calls are TRBV9 and TRBJ2-2, with TRBD2 matching 10 bases. The CDR3 runs to 16 residues. CDR1 is SGDLS and CDR2 is YYNGEE in the germline V gene. V dropped 7 bases and J dropped 5; count of bases not matched to a gene: 11. The CDR3 here is CASGFASGRITGELFF. The CDR3 nucleotides read TGTGCCAGCGGCTTCGCTAGCGGGAGAATTACCGGGGAGCTGTTTTTT. The whole variable domain, filled in from reference TRBV9 and TRBJ2-2, reads DSGVTQTPKHLITATGQRVTLRCSPRSGDLSVYWYQQSLDQGLQFLIQYYNGEERAKGNILERFSAQQFPDLHSELNLSSLELGDSALYFCASGFASGRITGELFFGEGSRLTVL.

A single count supports this clone. The chain uses TRBV7-3 and TRBJ2-1; 10 bases match TRBD2. CDR1 and CDR2 from the germline V gene are SGHTA and FQGTGA. The CDR3 consists of 16 residues. J gave up 4 bases and V 5 bases, and 8 bases lay outside the gene matches. CDR3 DNA: TGTGCCAGCAGCCCATCTAGCGGGAGTCTGTACAATGAGCAGTTCTTC. Its protein is CASSPSSGSLYNEQFF.

The chain links TRBV5-1 to TRBJ2-4; 16 bases are a match to TRBD2. Germline V gene data show CDR1 as SGHRS and CDR2 as YFSETQ. This CDR3 comprises 18 residues. V dropped 3 bases and J dropped 1; count of bases not matched to a gene: 4. For the CDR3, the DNA is TGCGCCAGCAGCTCGGGACTAGCGGGAGGGCTTGCCAAAAACATTCAGTACTTC. Translation: CASSSGLAGGLAKNIQYF.

The V call is TRBV3-1 (or the pseudogene TRBV3-2), the J call TRBJ1-1; TRBD1 matches 8 bases. V shed 4 bases and J 1 base; nucleotides not matched to a gene: 5. The germline gives CDR1 LGHDT, CDR2 YNNKEL (reference sequence). The CDR3 is 15 residues long. CDR3 loop: CASSRTGGTNTEAFF. The CDR3 DNA reads TGTGCCAGCAGCCGAACAGGGGGAACGAACACTGAAGCTTTCTTT.

The J gene is TRBJ1-4, the V gene TRBV6-5; 9 positions agree with TRBD1. The V segment lost 6 bases and the J segment 5 bases; nucleotides outside the gene matches: 7. CDR1 is MNHEY, CDR2 SVGAGI, per germline. This CDR3 is 15 amino acids long. CDR3 region: CASRPTGGGNEKLFF. Here the CDR3 DNA reads TGTGCCAGCAGACCTACAGGGGGCGGGAATGAAAAACTGTTTTTT.

This chain joins TRBV6-6 and TRBJ1-5; weak D call: TRBD1 (5 bases). Germline lookup yields CDR1 MNHNY and CDR2 SVGAGI (reference sequence). V was shortened by 5 bases and J by 0 bases, with 17 bases between the two germline ends. The CDR3 runs 17 residues. DNA for the CDR3: TGTGCCAGCAGTCCTTTGGGGAAGGGGAATAGCAATCAGCCCCAGCATTTT. Protein sequence: CASSPLGKGNSNQPQHF.

The chain couples TRBV5-1 to TRBJ1-4, with 11 bases identical to TRBD1. Trimming took 1 base from V and 8 from J; bases not matched to a gene: 4. CDR1 is SGHRS and CDR2 is YFSETQ in the germline V gene. The CDR3 extends over 15 amino acids. The CDR3 DNA sequence: TGCGCCAGCAGCTTGATTGGGACAGGGGGAGAAAAACTGTTTTTT. Translated, it gives CASSLIGTGGEKLFF.

This chain joins TRBV19 and TRBJ2-5, with TRBD1 matching 10 bases. The CDR3 has 16 amino acids. J was trimmed by 3 bases and V by 5 bases; bases with no gene match: 9. Germline V lookup: CDR1 LNHDA, CDR2 SQIVND (reference sequence). CDR3 region: CASSPWTGTGEETQYF. CDR3 sequence (DNA): TGTGCCAGTAGTCCTTGGACCGGGACAGGGGAAGAGACCCAGTACTTC. Together with reference TRBV19 and TRBJ2-5, the CDR3 gives the full variable domain: DGGITQSPKYLFRKEGQNVTLSCEQNLNHDAMYWYRQDPGQGLRLIYYSQIVNDFQKGDIAEGYSVSREKKESFPLTVTSAQKNPTAFYLCASSPWTGTGEETQYFGPGTRLLVL.

This clone was observed a single time. The chain uses TRBV5-1 and TRBJ2-1; TRBD2 matches at 10 bases. There are 15 residues in the CDR3. Losses at the gene ends were 0 bases for V and 7 bases for J; bases not matched to a gene: 4. Per the germline V gene, CDR1 is SGHRS and CDR2 is YFSETQ. Written as DNA, the CDR3 is TGCGCCAGCAGCTTGGAACCTAGCGGGAGAAATGAGCAGTTCTTC. Its translation: CASSLEPSGRNEQFF.

This clone showed up just once. Other DNA sequences in this sample translate to the same CDR3. This chain links TRBV7-2 with TRBJ2-2; D is possibly TRBD2 (6 bases). The CDR3 spans 16 residues. From germline, CDR1 is SGHTA and CDR2 FQGNSA. V lost 2 bases to trimming and J lost 4 bases, with 14 bases between them. CDR3 in amino acids: CASSLRGGAGTGELFF. CDR3 nucleotide sequence: TGTGCCAGCAGCTTAAGAGGAGGGGCGGGCACCGGGGAGCTGTTTTTT.

The chain links TRBV18 to TRBJ2-7, with TRBD1 identical over 12 bases. CDR1 is KGHSH, CDR2 LQKENI, per germline. V lost 2 bases to trimming and J lost 6 bases; unmatched junction nucleotides: 5. The CDR3 covers 15 residues. CDR3 region: CASSPTGTGGSEQYF. The CDR3 DNA reads as TGTGCCAGCTCACCAACTGGGACAGGGGGCAGCGAGCAGTACTTC.

As DNA, the CDR3 is TGTGCCAGCCTCTTGCAGGCCGCCTACGAGCAGTACTTC. Its translation: CASLLQAAYEQYF. The J gene is TRBJ2-7, the V gene TRBV6-5; D is unclear. The germline CDR1 and CDR2 sequences are MNHEY and SVGAGI. CDR3 size: 13 residues. Deletions cut 8 bases from V and 2 bases from J, with 13 bases between.

The CDR3 spells CASSSGPQGAYQPQHF. CDR3 coding DNA: TGTGCCAGCAGTTCAGGGCCACAGGGGGCCTATCAGCCCCAGCATTTT. This chain joins TRBV6-5 and TRBJ1-5; TRBD1 agrees at 9 bases. The CDR3 runs to 16 residues. Germline V lookup: CDR1 MNHEY, CDR2 SVGAGI. Trimming at V came to 4 bases and at J to 5 bases, leaving 9 bases not matched to a gene.

The chain employs TRBV5-4 and TRBJ1-1; D might be TRBD1 (6 bases). V lost 4 bases and J 6 bases, leaving 13 bases between the germline ends. The CDR3 totals 13 residues. Germline values: CDR1 SGHNT, CDR2 YYREEE (reference sequence). The CDR3 loop is CASSQNRDPEAFF. In DNA, the CDR3 is TGTGCCAGCAGCCAGAACAGGGACCCTGAAGCTTTCTTT.